This T cell receptor beta chain is drawn from a study of blood T cells in healthy people across ages. Findings and caveats of the study: Changes in expanded clonotypes were possibly confounded, as the CMV status of donors was unknown. TCR beta diversity tracked closely with naive T cell percentage.

The germline V gene encodes CDR1 ENHRY and CDR2 SYGVKD. The V segment lost 4 bases and the J segment 7 bases; nucleotides outside the gene matches: 8. The CDR3 totals 15 residues. With each sample, at least 5 micrograms of total RNA were extracted. The second PCR ran roughly 7 to 11 cycles with a sample-barcoded 5' primer and J-beta primers. TCRdb passed the 5' RACE reads through MiXCR, listing each CDR3 protein once. Seen here are approximately 880,000 distinct CDR3 sequences, about 48% observed once, and the top ten hold roughly 13%. This clonotype was seen repeatedly, ten times or more. As yet, its antigen is unknown.

This TCR derives from a man under 40 in good health. Sequenced material: blood. The genes are TRBV10-3 and TRBJ2-1, with TRBD2 identical over 9 bases. CDR3 region: CAISAGSGGINEQFF. The CDR3 DNA follows: TGTGCCATCAGTGCGGGTAGCGGGGGCATAAATGAGCAGTTCTTC.